These T cell receptor beta chains were read from a single sample in a study of blood T cell repertoires in COVID-19. Sequencing used immunoSEQ multiplex PCR; TCRdb keeps in-frame clones, though not all of them. Of some 190,000 clones in the sample, around 84% are singletons; the top ten hold about a fifth. The sample taken for sequencing was peripheral blood. The receptors derive from a human donor in a cohort sampled during active COVID-19. The CDR3 runs from the conserved cysteine through the conserved F or W. D genes are given only for firm matches. Some rows have no size entry. The others give once, few or many, or a class for an expanded clone.

v_gene	j_gene	abundance	d_gene	len	CDR3nt	CDR3aa
TRBV6-5	TRBJ2-5	NA	TRBD2	15	TGTGCCAGCAGTTATGGAGCGGGAAGGCAAGAGACCCAGTACTTC	CASSYGAGRQETQYF
TRBV19	TRBJ1-6	NA	TRBD1	17	TGTGCCAGTAGTATACGCGTCGTGGGACAGGGGGTCTCACCCCTCCACTTT	CASSIRVVGQGVSPLHF
TRBV11-2	TRBJ2-3	NA	TRBD2	14	TGTGCCAGCAGCGTGGGACTAGCGATGGATACGCAGTATTTT	CASSVGLAMDTQYF
TRBV6-5	TRBJ1-4	NA	TRBD1	15	TGTGCCAGCAGAGCAGCCGGGACAGGAAGAGAAAAACTGTTTTTT	CASRAAGTGREKLFF
TRBV7-2	TRBJ2-2	once	NA	14	TGTGCCAGCAGCTCCGGGGTCGACACCGGGGAGCTGTTTTTT	CASSSGVDTGELFF
TRBV5-1	TRBJ2-1	NA	NA	15	TGCGCCAGCACCGGCGGTAGGGGGATCTACAATGAGCAGTTCTTC	CASTGGRGIYNEQFF
TRBV7-2	TRBJ2-1	NA	NA	12	TGTGCCAGCAGGCGGATTGCAAATGAGCAGTTCTTC	CASRRIANEQFF
TRBV4-1	TRBJ2-3	NA	NA	17	TGCGCCAGCAGCCCCTTGGCGACGGGACATACCACAGATACGCAGTATTTT	CASSPLATGHTTDTQYF
TRBV28	TRBJ1-3	NA	NA	15	TGTGCCAGCAGTTTAACGGGGTTGGGTGGAAACACCATATATTTT	CASSLTGLGGNTIYF
TRBV5-1	TRBJ2-5	few	TRBD2	15	TGCGCCAGCAGCTTCGGGGCGGGGGGTGTGGAGACCCAGTACTTC	CASSFGAGGVETQYF
TRBV24-1	TRBJ2-1	NA	NA	13	TGTGCCACCAGTGATTGGCAATACAATGAGCAGTTCTTC	CATSDWQYNEQFF
TRBV19	TRBJ2-7	NA	NA	13	TGTGCCAGTAGCCAGGGAAGGTCCTACGAGCAGTACTTC	CASSQGRSYEQYF
TRBV5-1	TRBJ2-1	once	TRBD1	15	TGCGCCAGCAGCTCTGGACAGGGCTCCTACAATGAGCAGTTCTTC	CASSSGQGSYNEQFF
TRBV7-8	TRBJ2-3	NA	NA	13	TGTGCCAGCAGCTATAGTGTTTCCGATACGCAGTATTTT	CASSYSVSDTQYF
TRBV7-9	TRBJ2-1	NA	TRBD1	15	TGTGCCAGCAGTCGTCGACAGGGGACCTACAATGAGCAGTTCTTC	CASSRRQGTYNEQFF
TRBV5-8	TRBJ2-3	many	TRBD2	18	TGTGCCAGCAGCTTCGGACTAGCGGGGAGTGAGAGCACAGATACGCAGTATTTT	CASSFGLAGSESTDTQYF
TRBV28	TRBJ2-7	NA	NA	13	TGTGCCAGCAGCCCCGCAGGGTTCCACGAGCAGTACTTC	CASSPAGFHEQYF
TRBV18	TRBJ2-3	once	TRBD2	16	TGTGCCAGCTCCCGGTTAGCGGGGGGCTTTACGGATACGCAGTATTTT	CASSRLAGGFTDTQYF
TRBV5-8	TRBJ1-2	NA	NA	15	TGTGCCAGCAGCTTGGGCCGCGGATGGGGGGATGGCTACACCTTC	CASSLGRGWGDGYTF
TRBV6-1	TRBJ2-1	NA	TRBD1	15	TGTGCCAGCAGTGAAGGGACAGGGAATTACAATGAGCAGTTCTTC	CASSEGTGNYNEQFF
TRBV19	TRBJ1-2	NA	TRBD1	16	TGTGCCAGTAACCTGGGACAGGGGTCTTCTAACTATGGCTACACCTTC	CASNLGQGSSNYGYTF
TRBV2	TRBJ2-7	NA	TRBD2	15	TGTGCCAGCAGTGGTACCGGGACTAGCTACTACGAGCAGTACTTC	CASSGTGTSYYEQYF
TRBV30	TRBJ1-2	NA	TRBD1	14	TGTGCCTGGAGTGCCGGGACAGGGACCTATGGCTACACCTTC	CAWSAGTGTYGYTF
TRBV10-1	TRBJ1-6	NA	NA	15	TGCGCCAGCAGCGGTCCTCAGGGGCTCGGTTCACCCCTCCACTTT	CASSGPQGLGSPLHF
TRBV7-9	TRBJ2-3	NA	TRBD1	14	TGTGCCAGCAGCCAACAGGGGAATTCAGATACGCAGTATTTT	CASSQQGNSDTQYF
TRBV11-2	TRBJ1-4	NA	NA	17	TGTGCCAGCAGCTTAGGCAGGGTGTTATTAACTAATGAAAAACTGTTTTTT	CASSLGRVLLTNEKLFF
TRBV7-8	TRBJ1-5	NA	TRBD1	17	TGTGCCAGCAGCCAATCGGGACAGGCGGGGGGCAATCAGCCCCAGCATTTT	CASSQSGQAGGNQPQHF
TRBV6-5	TRBJ1-4	few	NA	15	TGTGCCAGCAGCCGTATGACAGCAACTAATGAAAAACTGTTTTTT	CASSRMTATNEKLFF
TRBV4-2	TRBJ2-3	NA	TRBD2	16	TGTGCCAGCAGCCGCGAGACTAGCCGAGTCGGGAATACGCAGTATTTT	CASSRETSRVGNTQYF
TRBV6-4	TRBJ1-4	NA	TRBD1	15	TGTGCCAGCAGTGTGGTGGCAGGGGGCCCACAAAAACTGTTTTTT	CASSVVAGGPQKLFF
TRBV29-1	TRBJ2-7	NA	NA	14	TGCAGCGTTGAAGTCGGCAGGGAACCCTACGAGCAGTACTTC	CSVEVGREPYEQYF
TRBV5-5	TRBJ2-7	NA	TRBD1	15	TGTGCCAGCAGCCTGACCCGACAGGGAGTCTACGAGCAGTACTTC	CASSLTRQGVYEQYF
TRBV7-9	TRBJ2-3	NA	NA	14	TGTGCCAGCAGCTTAGGCGACTGGGCAGATACGCAGTATTTT	CASSLGDWADTQYF
TRBV5-1	TRBJ2-1	NA	TRBD2	15	TGCGCCAGCAGGACGTCAAGCGGGAGGATCAATGAGCAGTTCTTC	CASRTSSGRINEQFF
TRBV24-1	TRBJ2-7	NA	NA	13	TGTGCCACCAGTGATCCTACTAGTTACGAGCAGTACTTC	CATSDPTSYEQYF